Given below is one TCR beta chain in context. The antigen it binds to is not known. Base qualities are not at hand, and no much larger clone is one base apart. The protocol used for the library was the immunoSEQ multiplex PCR assay. Rearranged TCR beta chain sequences were amplified with the hsTCRB Kit following the manufacturer's protocol. TCRB libraries were sequenced on an Illumina MiSeq. The published analysis was carried out like this. The proprietary platform of the kit vendor was used for demultiplexing, trimming and gene mapping. TCRdb holds this immuneACCESS table with in-frame rearrangements only. Some clones are missing; in checked studies, unresolved V genes explain under half, and the rest has no known cause. V, J and clone size are taken as reported in that table, and D and trimming were inferred from the DNA itself. The sample contains 45,000 or so clones, more than 75% of them found a single time. Around 5.7% of the sample goes to the ten largest clones.

The sample's time point label, decoded: week 35, safety follow-up. Every vaccine dose consisted of 300 ug of a 20-mer mutant IDH1 peptide in Montanide, administered subcutaneously together with topical imiquimod. Eight vaccinations were administered to patients in weeks 1, 3, 5, 7, 11, 15, 19 and 23, corresponding to visits V03 through V10. All donors had newly diagnosed IDH1-mutant astrocytomas of WHO grade 3 or 4 that showed loss of nuclear ATRX. The samples were drawn from NOA16, a multicentre, single-arm, open-label phase I trial in Germany that tested a mutant IDH1 peptide vaccine in humans for the first time. Genomic DNA for TCRB sequencing was extracted from EDTA blood using the DNeasy Blood and Tissue Kit. Taken from cysteine to phenylalanine, the CDR3 has 16 residues. Just CDR3 DNA is preserved here, 48 bases in frame from base 1. Trimming costs V 2 bases and J 2 bases, and their ends lie 16 bases apart. The germline V gene sets CDR1 to SGHVS and CDR2 to FQNEAQ.

The source of the sample is a study of a mutant IDH1 vaccine in newly diagnosed glioma (dated by TCRdb to the early 2020s). Some background on the complete study: Vaccination was initiated 4-6 weeks after radiotherapy alone, or concurrently with temozolomide cycles in the chemotherapy-containing groups. Of the roughly 33 treated patients, about 62% were male and 37.5% were female, and a mean age of roughly 40 years was recorded. Prior to enrollment, standard therapy consisting of radiotherapy alone, temozolomide alone, or radiochemotherapy with temozolomide had been administered to patients, with the combination being received by most patients. The week-35 safety follow-up took place at visit V12, and the week-47 end of study took place at visit V13. Peripheral blood samples were drawn at six visits, namely V03 (baseline), V05, V07, V10, V12 and V13. Longitudinal TCRB deep sequencing was performed for some 25 treated patients wherever samples were available for exploratory analyses. Study-level results and caveats: The authors stated that sample limitations prevented analyses of patient blood samples from being reproduced. Immune responses induced by the vaccine were seen in about 93% of patients across multiple MHC alleles. Pseudoprogression appeared unrelated to alterations in the top peripheral T cell clonotypes detected by TCRB sequencing. Selection of PBMC samples for TCRB deep sequencing was based on availability.

Sample: PBMCs, taken from a glioma patient whose treatment included an IDH1 peptide vaccine. This clonotype was obtained from a woman between 40 and 55 years old with glioma. This chain is built from TRBV7-8 and TRBJ2-7, with TRBD2 as a weak D call on 6 bases. The nucleotides are TGTGCCAGCAGCTTATCCAAGGCGGCGGGACCCTACGAGCAGTACTTC. Its translation reads: CASSLSKAAGPYEQYF.